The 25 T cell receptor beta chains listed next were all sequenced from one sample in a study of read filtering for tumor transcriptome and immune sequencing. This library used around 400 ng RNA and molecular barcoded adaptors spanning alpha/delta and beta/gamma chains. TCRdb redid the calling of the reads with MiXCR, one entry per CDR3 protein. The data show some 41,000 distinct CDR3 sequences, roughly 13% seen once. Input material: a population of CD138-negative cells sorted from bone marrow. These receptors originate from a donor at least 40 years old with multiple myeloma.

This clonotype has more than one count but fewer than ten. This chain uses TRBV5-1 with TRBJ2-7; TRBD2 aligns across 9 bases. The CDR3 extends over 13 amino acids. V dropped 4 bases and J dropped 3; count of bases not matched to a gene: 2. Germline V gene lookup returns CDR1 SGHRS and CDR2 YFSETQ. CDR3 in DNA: TGCGCCAGCAGCCTGACTAGCGGCTACGAGCAGTACTTC. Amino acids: CASSLTSGYEQYF. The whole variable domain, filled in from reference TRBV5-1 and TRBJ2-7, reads KAGVTQTPRYLIKTRGQQVTLSCSPISGHRSVSWYQQTPGQGLQFLFEYFSETQRNKGNFPGRFSGRQFSNSRSEMNVSTLELGDSALYLCASSLTSGYEQYFGPGTRLTVT.

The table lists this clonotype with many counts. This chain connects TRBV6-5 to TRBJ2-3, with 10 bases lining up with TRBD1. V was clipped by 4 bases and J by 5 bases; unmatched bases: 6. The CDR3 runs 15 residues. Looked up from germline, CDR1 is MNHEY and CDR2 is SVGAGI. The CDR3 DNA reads TGTGCCAGCAGTTTACGGGGACAGGGGCTAGATACGCAGTATTTT. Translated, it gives CASSLRGQGLDTQYF.

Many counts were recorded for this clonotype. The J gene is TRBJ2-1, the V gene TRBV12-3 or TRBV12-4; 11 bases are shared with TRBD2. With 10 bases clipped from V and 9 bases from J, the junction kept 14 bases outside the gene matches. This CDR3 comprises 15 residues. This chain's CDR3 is CATRRVAGGPGEQFF. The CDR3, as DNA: TGTGCCACCAGGCGGGTAGCGGGAGGGCCCGGTGAGCAGTTCTTC.

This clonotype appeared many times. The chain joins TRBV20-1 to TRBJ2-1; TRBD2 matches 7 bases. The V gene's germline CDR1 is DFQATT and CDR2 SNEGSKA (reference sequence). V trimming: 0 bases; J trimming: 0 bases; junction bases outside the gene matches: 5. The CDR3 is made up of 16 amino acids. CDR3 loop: CSARDGGSSSYNEQFF. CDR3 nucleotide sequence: TGCAGTGCTAGAGACGGCGGGAGCAGCTCCTACAATGAGCAGTTCTTC.

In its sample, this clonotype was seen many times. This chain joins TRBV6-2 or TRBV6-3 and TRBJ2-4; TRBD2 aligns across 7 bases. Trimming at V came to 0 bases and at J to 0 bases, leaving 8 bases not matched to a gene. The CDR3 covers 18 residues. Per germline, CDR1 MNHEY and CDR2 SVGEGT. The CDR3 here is CASSYSIRRGVAKNIQYF. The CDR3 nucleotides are TGTGCCAGCAGTTACTCGATTCGTCGGGGGGTAGCCAAAAACATTCAGTACTTC.

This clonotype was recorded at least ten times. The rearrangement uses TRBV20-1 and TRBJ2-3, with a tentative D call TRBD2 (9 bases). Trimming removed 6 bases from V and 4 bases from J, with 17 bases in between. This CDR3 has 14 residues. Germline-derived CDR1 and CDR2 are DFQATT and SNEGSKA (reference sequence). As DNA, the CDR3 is TGCAGTGCCAGGGGGCTAGCGGGACCAGATACGCAGTATTTT. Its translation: CSARGLAGPDTQYF.

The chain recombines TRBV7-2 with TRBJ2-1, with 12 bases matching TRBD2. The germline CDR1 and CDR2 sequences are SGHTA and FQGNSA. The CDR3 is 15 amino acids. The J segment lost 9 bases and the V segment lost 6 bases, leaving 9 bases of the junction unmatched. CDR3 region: CASSYTGTSGSEQFF. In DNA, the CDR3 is TGTGCCAGCAGTTATACCGGGACTAGCGGGTCTGAGCAGTTCTTC.

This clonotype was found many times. The CDR3 DNA reads TGCGCCAGCAGCCCCCATGGTGCAGGGGGCGAATGGGACACTGAAGCTTTCTTT. Its protein is CASSPHGAGGEWDTEAFF. The chain has TRBV4-1 and TRBJ1-1, with TRBD1 matching 8 bases. V dropped 4 bases and J dropped 3; count of bases not matched to a gene: 16. This CDR3 is 18 amino acids long. In germline, CDR1 is MGHRA, CDR2 YSYEKL.

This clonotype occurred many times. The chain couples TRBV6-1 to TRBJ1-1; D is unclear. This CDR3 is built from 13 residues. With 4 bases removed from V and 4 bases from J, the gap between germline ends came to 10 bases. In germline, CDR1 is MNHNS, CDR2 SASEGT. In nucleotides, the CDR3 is TGTGCCAGCAGTGTTGGCCCGGGCACTGAAGCTTTCTTT. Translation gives CASSVGPGTEAFF.

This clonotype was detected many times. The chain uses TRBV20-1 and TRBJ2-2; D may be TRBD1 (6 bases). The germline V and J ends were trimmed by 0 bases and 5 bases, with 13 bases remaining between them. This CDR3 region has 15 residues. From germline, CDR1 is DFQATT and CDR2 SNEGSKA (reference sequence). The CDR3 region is CSARDGQQSTGELFF. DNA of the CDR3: TGCAGTGCTAGAGACGGACAGCAATCGACCGGGGAGCTGTTTTTT.

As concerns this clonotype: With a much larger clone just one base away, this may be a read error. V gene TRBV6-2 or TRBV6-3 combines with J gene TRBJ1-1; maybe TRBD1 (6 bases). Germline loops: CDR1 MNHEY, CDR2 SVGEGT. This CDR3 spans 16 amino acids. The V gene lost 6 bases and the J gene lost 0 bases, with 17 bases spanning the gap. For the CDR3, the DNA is TGTGCCAGCAGCACCCCGGAACAGGGCTTGAACACTGAAGCTTTCTTT. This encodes CASSTPEQGLNTEAFF.

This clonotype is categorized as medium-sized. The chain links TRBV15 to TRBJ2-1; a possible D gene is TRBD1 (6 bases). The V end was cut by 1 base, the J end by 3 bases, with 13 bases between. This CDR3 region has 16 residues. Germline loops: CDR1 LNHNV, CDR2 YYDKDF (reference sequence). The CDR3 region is CATSRAGRGVYNEQFF. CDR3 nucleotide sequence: TGTGCCACCAGCAGAGCTGGCAGGGGCGTCTACAATGAGCAGTTCTTC.

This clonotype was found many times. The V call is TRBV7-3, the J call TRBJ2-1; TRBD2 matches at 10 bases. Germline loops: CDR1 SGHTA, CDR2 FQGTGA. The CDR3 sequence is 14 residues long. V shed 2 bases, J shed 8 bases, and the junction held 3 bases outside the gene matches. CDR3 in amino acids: CASSLEGTSDEQFF. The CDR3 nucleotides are TGTGCCAGCAGCTTAGAGGGGACTAGCGATGAGCAGTTCTTC. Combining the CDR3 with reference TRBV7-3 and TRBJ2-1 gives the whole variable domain GAGVSQTPSNKVTEKGKYVELRCDPISGHTALYWYRQSLGQGPEFLIYFQGTGAADDSGLPNDRFFAVRPEGSVSTLKIQRTERGDSAVYLCASSLEGTSDEQFFGPGTRLTVL.

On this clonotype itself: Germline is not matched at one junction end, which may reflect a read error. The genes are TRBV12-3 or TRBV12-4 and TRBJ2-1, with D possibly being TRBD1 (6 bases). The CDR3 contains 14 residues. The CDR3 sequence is CASSFGQGKDERFF. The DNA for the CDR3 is TGTGCCAGCAGTTTCGGGCAGGGGAAGGATGAGCGGTTCTTC.

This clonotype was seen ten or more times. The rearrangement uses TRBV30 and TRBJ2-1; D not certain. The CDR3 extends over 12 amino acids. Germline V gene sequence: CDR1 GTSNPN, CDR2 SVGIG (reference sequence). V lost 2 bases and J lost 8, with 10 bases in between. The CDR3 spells CAWSPRRDEQFF. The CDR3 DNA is TGTGCCTGGAGTCCCCGAAGAGATGAGCAGTTCTTC.

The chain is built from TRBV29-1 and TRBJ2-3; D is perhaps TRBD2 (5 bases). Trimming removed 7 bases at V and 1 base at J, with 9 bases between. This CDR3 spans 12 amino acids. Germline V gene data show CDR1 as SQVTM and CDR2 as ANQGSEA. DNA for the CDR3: TGCAGCGGGCTGGAGGGCACAGATACGCAGTATTTT. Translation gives CSGLEGTDTQYF.

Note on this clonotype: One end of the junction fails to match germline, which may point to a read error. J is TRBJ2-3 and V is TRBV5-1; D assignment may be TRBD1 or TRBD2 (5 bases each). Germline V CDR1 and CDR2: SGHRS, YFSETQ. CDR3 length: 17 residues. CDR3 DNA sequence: TGCGCAAGCAGCTACGTACCCCCAGATGAGGGGTTCGGTACGCAGTATTTT. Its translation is CASSYVPPDEGFGTQYF.

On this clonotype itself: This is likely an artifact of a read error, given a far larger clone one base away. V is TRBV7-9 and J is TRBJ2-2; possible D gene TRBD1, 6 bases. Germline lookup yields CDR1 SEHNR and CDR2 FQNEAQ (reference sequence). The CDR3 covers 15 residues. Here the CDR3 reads CASSPGTQNAGELFF. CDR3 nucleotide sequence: TGTGCCAGCAGCCCCGGGACACAGAACGCCGGGGAGCTGTTTTTT.

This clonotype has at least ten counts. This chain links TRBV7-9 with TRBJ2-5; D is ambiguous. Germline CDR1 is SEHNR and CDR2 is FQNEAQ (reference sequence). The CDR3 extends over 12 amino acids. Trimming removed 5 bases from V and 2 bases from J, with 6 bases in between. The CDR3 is CASSNRQETQYF. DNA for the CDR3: TGTGCCAGCAGCAACCGGCAAGAGACCCAGTACTTC.

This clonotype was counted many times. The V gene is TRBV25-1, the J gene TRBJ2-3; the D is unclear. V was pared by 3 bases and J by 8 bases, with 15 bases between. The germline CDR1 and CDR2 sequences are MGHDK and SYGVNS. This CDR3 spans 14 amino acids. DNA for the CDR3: TGTGCCAGCAGTGACGTGGGCGCGATTGGTACGCAGTATTTT. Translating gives CASSDVGAIGTQYF.

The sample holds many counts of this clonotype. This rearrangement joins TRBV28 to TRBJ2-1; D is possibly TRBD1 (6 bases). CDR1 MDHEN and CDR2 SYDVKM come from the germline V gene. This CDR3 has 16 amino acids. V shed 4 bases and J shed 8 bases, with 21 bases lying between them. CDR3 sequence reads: CASSSTTILQGHEQFF. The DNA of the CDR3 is TGTGCCAGCAGTTCCACTACGATACTACAGGGTCATGAGCAGTTCTTC.

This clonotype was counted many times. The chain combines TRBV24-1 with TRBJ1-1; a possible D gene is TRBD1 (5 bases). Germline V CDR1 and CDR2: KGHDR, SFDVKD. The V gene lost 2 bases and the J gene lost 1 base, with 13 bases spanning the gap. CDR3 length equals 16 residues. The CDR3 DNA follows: TGTGCCACCAGTGATTCAGCGGGACTCTCGAACACTGAAGCTTTCTTT. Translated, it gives CATSDSAGLSNTEAFF.

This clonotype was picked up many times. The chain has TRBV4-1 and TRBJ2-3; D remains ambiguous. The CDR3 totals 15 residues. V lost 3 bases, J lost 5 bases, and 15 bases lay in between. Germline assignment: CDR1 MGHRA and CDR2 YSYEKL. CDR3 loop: CASSHGKVTGDTQYF. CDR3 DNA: TGCGCCAGCAGCCACGGTAAGGTGACTGGAGATACGCAGTATTTT.

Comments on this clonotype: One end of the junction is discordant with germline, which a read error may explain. This CDR3 is CASSLWGWGLAVNEQFF. The CDR3 nucleotides are TGTGCCAGCAGCTTATGGGGGTGGGGACTAGCGGTCAATGAGCAGTTCTTC. The chain has TRBV28 and TRBJ2-1; 11 nucleotides agree with TRBD2. The CDR3 loop spans 17 amino acids. CDR1 MDHEN and CDR2 SYDVKM come from the germline V gene.

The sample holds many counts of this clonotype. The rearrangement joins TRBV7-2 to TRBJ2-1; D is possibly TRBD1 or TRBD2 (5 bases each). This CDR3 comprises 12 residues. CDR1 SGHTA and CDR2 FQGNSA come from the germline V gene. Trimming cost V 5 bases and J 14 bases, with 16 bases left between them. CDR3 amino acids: CASSDGASSKFF. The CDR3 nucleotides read TGTGCCAGCAGCGACGGGGCCTCGTCAAAGTTCTTC.